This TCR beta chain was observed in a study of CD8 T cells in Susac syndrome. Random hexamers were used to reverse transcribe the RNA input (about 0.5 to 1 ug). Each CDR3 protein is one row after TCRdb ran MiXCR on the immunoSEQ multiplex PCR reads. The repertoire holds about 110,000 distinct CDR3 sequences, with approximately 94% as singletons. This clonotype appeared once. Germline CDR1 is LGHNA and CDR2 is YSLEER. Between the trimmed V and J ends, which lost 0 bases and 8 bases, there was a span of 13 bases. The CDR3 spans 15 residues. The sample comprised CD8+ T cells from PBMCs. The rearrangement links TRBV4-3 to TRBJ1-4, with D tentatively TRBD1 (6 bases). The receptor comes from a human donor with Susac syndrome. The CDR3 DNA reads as TGCGCCAGCAGCCAAGATTCCCGGACAGCAGAAAAACTGTTTTTT. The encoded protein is CASSQDSRTAEKLFF.